Sequencing of this T cell receptor beta chain was carried out in a study of blood T cell repertoires in COVID-19. As for the study in general: The cDNA or gDNA used as material had been derived from T cells, B-cell-depleted T cells, or PBMCs.

Original analysis: Reference gene primers were amplified, and this amplification served to estimate nucleated cell counts. Generated by immunoSEQ multiplex PCR, the TCRdb table keeps only in-frame clones and is missing some. Clone size and V and J calls were adopted from that table, with D and trimming inferred from the DNA. The sample records almost 300,000 clones, approximately 86% being singletons. Trimming pared 6 bases from V and 5 bases from J, leaving 14 bases between. CDR1 is LNHDA and CDR2 is SQIVND in the germline V gene (reference sequence). The CDR3 covers 15 residues. This receptor was obtained from a man in his 70s with acute or convalescent COVID-19. Sequenced input: peripheral blood. This chain uses TRBV19 with TRBJ2-6, with no clear D. Here the CDR3 DNA reads TGTGCCAGTAGCGACATAAACCTCTGGGCCAACGTCCTGACTTTC. It encodes CASSDINLWANVLTF.